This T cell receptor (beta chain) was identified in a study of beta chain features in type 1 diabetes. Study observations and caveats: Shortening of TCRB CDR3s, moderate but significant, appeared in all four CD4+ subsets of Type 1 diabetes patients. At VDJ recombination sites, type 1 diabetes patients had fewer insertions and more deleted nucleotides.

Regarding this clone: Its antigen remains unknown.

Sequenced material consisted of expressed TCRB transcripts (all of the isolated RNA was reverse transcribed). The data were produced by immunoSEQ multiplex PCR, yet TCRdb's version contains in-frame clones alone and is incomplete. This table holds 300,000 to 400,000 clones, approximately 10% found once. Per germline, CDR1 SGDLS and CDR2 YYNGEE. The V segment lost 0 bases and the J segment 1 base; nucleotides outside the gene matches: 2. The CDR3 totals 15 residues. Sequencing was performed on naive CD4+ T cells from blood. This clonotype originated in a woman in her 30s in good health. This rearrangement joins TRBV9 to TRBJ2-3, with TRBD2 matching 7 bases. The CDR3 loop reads CASSVESGGTDTQYF. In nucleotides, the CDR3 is TGTGCCAGCAGCGTAGAAAGCGGGGGCACAGATACGCAGTATTTT.